This entry features one T cell receptor (beta chain) sequence. This sample stems from a study of blood T cell repertoires in COVID-19. Whole-study context: The United States, Italy and Spain were the sources of the acute and convalescent COVID-19 samples. PBMCs, B-cell-depleted T cells, or T cells were the source of the cDNA or gDNA that made up the material.

In the original workflow: Amplification of reference gene primers was used by the study to estimate nucleated cell counts. TCRdb keeps only in-frame clones here, not all; method: immunoSEQ multiplex PCR. The DNA was the basis for D and trimming; V, J and clone size are from that table. The table shows over 80,000 clones, with roughly 86% occurring only once. CDR3 length: 14 residues. Germline lookup yields CDR1 LGHNA and CDR2 YSLEER. V lost 1 base to trimming and J lost 6 bases; unmatched junction nucleotides: 2. This TCR came from a human donor in a cohort sampled during active COVID-19. The chain recombines TRBV4-3 with TRBJ2-7, with 11 positions matching TRBD2. Specimen: peripheral blood. The CDR3 sequence: CASSQVAGGPEQYF. For the CDR3, the DNA is TGCGCCAGCAGCCAAGTAGCGGGAGGGCCCGAGCAGTACTTC.